A selection of T cell receptor beta chains follows, all from one sample in a study of cytomegalovirus exposure and HLA in healthy donors. The assay was immunoSEQ multiplex PCR, and TCRdb's table has in-frame clones only and misses some. The sample consists of roughly 150,000 clones, roughly 80% of them appearing once. Input material: PBMCs. The receptors shown here come from a male donor in good health and CMV-seropositive. Both conserved end residues are part of each CDR3. A D gene is named only where the DNA matches it firmly. Only some rows state a clone size, as once, few, many or a class for expanded clones.

j_gene,d_gene,abundance,v_gene,CDR3aa,CDR3nt
TRBJ2-4,TRBD2,.,TRBV25-1,CASSGASGAQNIQYF,TGTGCCAGCAGTGGTGCTAGCGGGGCTCAAAACATTCAGTACTTC
TRBJ1-6,.,.,TRBV4-1,CASSPGSSYNSPLHF,TGCGCCAGCAGCCCTGGGAGCTCCTATAATTCACCCCTCCACTTT
TRBJ2-1,TRBD2,.,TRBV19,CASSTTSGVEQFF,TGTGCCAGTAGTACGACTAGCGGGGTCGAGCAGTTCTTC
TRBJ2-7,.,.,TRBV10-1,CASSEDATAYEQYF,TGCGCCAGCAGTGAAGACGCGACAGCCTACGAGCAGTACTTC
TRBJ1-4,.,.,TRBV19,CASSSPGTSGEKLFF,TGTGCCAGTAGTAGTCCCGGGACATCGGGTGAAAAACTGTTTTTT
TRBJ1-5,TRBD1,.,TRBV6-6,CASGDSSNQPQHF,TGTGCCAGCGGGGACAGCTCCAATCAGCCCCAGCATTTT
TRBJ2-1,TRBD1,.,TRBV7-9,CASSADRGIYNEQFF,TGTGCCAGCAGCGCCGACAGGGGGATCTACAATGAGCAGTTCTTC
TRBJ2-5,TRBD2,.,TRBV11-2,CASSRSGGPWETQYF,TGTGCCAGCAGCCGAAGCGGGGGGCCTTGGGAGACCCAGTACTTC
TRBJ1-2,.,.,TRBV7-2,CASSLADRNDYGYTF,TGTGCCAGCAGCTTAGCCGACAGAAATGACTATGGCTACACCTTC
TRBJ2-5,TRBD2,.,TRBV28,CASSLTDGGWRETQYF,TGTGCCAGCAGTCTCACCGACGGGGGGTGGAGAGAGACCCAGTACTTC
TRBJ1-1,.,.,TRBV10-3,CAIRETAGGAFF,TGTGCCATCAGAGAGACGGCGGGAGGAGCTTTCTTT
TRBJ2-3,TRBD2,.,TRBV7-2,CASSLALTSGADTQYF,TGTGCCAGCAGCTTAGCTTTGACTAGCGGGGCAGATACGCAGTATTTT
TRBJ2-3,TRBD2,few,TRBV5-1,CASSLAPSGDTQYF,TGCGCCAGCAGCTTGGCCCCTAGCGGGGATACGCAGTATTTT
TRBJ1-5,.,.,TRBV7-6,CASSLGGGNQPQHF,TGTGCCAGCAGCCTGGGGGGTGGCAATCAGCCCCAGCATTTT
TRBJ2-1,.,.,TRBV14,CASSQDYRSSYNEQFF,TGTGCCAGCAGCCAAGATTACAGGAGCTCCTACAATGAGCAGTTCTTC
TRBJ2-1,TRBD1,.,TRBV6-5,CASSADRGVNEQFF,TGTGCCAGCAGTGCGGACAGGGGTGTGAATGAGCAGTTCTTC
TRBJ1-1,.,.,TRBV5-6,CASSWLGATMNTEAFF,TGTGCCAGCAGCTGGTTAGGGGCGACAATGAACACTGAAGCTTTCTTT
TRBJ1-5,TRBD1,.,TRBV7-2,CASSWDRGSNQPQHF,TGTGCCAGCAGCTGGGACAGGGGTAGCAATCAGCCCCAGCATTTT
TRBJ1-2,.,.,TRBV19,CASSITGRGAYGYTF,TGTGCCAGTAGTATTACTGGCAGGGGTGCCTATGGCTACACCTTC
TRBJ2-7,TRBD2,.,TRBV12-5,CASWGRAGVPTSYEQYF,TGTGCTAGTTGGGGGAGGGCGGGAGTTCCCACCTCCTACGAGCAGTACTTC
TRBJ1-1,.,.,TRBV7-8,CASSLQGRAEAFF,TGTGCCAGCAGCTTACAGGGGCGGGCTGAAGCTTTCTTT
TRBJ2-1,TRBD2,.,TRBV10-2,CASSGLAGAFYNEQFF,TGCGCCAGCAGTGGACTAGCGGGAGCTTTCTACAATGAGCAGTTCTTC
TRBJ2-7,TRBD2,.,TRBV10-2,CASSEWRESSYEQYF,TGCGCCAGCAGTGAATGGCGGGAGAGTAGTTACGAGCAGTACTTC
TRBJ2-3,TRBD2,once,TRBV18,CASSAGGGDTQYF,TGTGCCAGCTCAGCCGGCGGGGGAGATACGCAGTATTTT
TRBJ2-7,.,.,TRBV7-6,CASSLGRAGPYEQYF,TGTGCCAGCAGCTTAGGGAGGGCCGGGCCCTACGAGCAGTACTTC
TRBJ1-1,.,.,TRBV30,CAWIGGANTEAFF,TGTGCCTGGATTGGAGGGGCGAACACTGAAGCTTTCTTT
TRBJ2-5,.,few,TRBV6-5,CASSYEVRQETQYF,TGTGCCAGCAGTTACGAGGTTAGGCAAGAGACCCAGTACTTC
TRBJ2-3,.,few,TRBV4-3,CASSQDRRDTQYF,TGCGCCAGCAGCCAAGATCGGCGGGATACGCAGTATTTT
TRBJ2-7,.,.,TRBV4-1,CASSLGPMLAINTYEQYF,TGCGCCAGCAGCCTGGGGCCCATGCTCGCTATTAATACCTACGAGCAGTACTTC
TRBJ2-7,TRBD1,.,TRBV7-9,CASSLVFGQGAYEQYF,TGTGCCAGCAGCTTAGTTTTTGGACAGGGGGCCTACGAGCAGTACTTC
TRBJ2-7,.,.,TRBV4-3,CASSQDWDSGVSSYEQYF,TGCGCCAGCAGCCAAGATTGGGATAGCGGAGTTAGCTCCTACGAGCAGTACTTC
TRBJ2-2,TRBD1,.,TRBV10-2,CASSFGQGRGVAGELFF,TGCGCCAGCAGCTTCGGACAGGGCCGTGGTGTCGCCGGGGAGCTGTTTTTT
TRBJ2-7,.,.,TRBV4-3,CASSRDITYEQYF,TGCGCCAGCAGCCGCGACATCACCTACGAGCAGTACTTC
TRBJ1-1,TRBD1,.,TRBV6-1,CASSLGGGGLTEAFF,TGTGCCAGCAGCCTAGGCGGAGGGGGCTTGACTGAAGCTTTCTTT
TRBJ2-1,TRBD2,.,TRBV7-6,CASSQRGDEQFF,TGTGCCAGCAGCCAACGGGGGGATGAGCAGTTCTTC
TRBJ2-2,.,.,TRBV6-1,CASSEASHRLTGELFF,TGTGCCAGCAGTGAAGCTTCACACCGACTCACCGGGGAGCTGTTTTTT
TRBJ1-2,TRBD1,.,TRBV20-1,CSATGVLGYTF,TGCAGTGCCACAGGGGTCCTTGGCTACACCTTC
TRBJ2-3,TRBD2,.,TRBV9,CASSVGFLAGGLLTDTQYF,TGTGCCAGCAGCGTAGGTTTCCTAGCGGGAGGCCTACTCACAGATACGCAGTATTTT
TRBJ1-5,TRBD1,.,TRBV19,CASSTGTGGNQPQHF,TGTGCCAGTAGTACCGGGACAGGGGGGAATCAGCCCCAGCATTTT
TRBJ2-1,TRBD2,.,TRBV14,CASSQRTGGEVFF,TGTGCCAGCAGCCAAAGGACGGGGGGGGAGGTTTTCTTC
TRBJ2-5,.,few,TRBV19,CASSTPFISTKETQYF,TGTGCCAGTAGTACGCCCTTTATCAGTACGAAAGAGACCCAGTACTTC
TRBJ2-7,TRBD1,.,TRBV9,CASSDRDRAYEQYF,TGTGCCAGCAGCGACCGGGACAGGGCCTACGAGCAGTACTTC
TRBJ1-1,.,.,TRBV7-2,CASSPGGSNTEAFF,TGTGCCAGCTCTCCGGGGGGGTCGAACACTGAAGCTTTCTTT
TRBJ1-2,.,.,TRBV5-1,CASTSGRPGYGYTF,TGCGCCAGTACTAGCGGGAGGCCGGGGTATGGCTACACCTTC
TRBJ1-5,TRBD1,.,TRBV25-1,CASSGQGDNQPQHF,TGTGCCAGCAGTGGACAGGGAGACAATCAGCCCCAGCATTTT
TRBJ1-2,.,.,TRBV28,CASSPKFEPGYTF,TGTGCCAGCAGTCCGAAGTTTGAGCCTGGCTACACCTTC
TRBJ2-7,TRBD1,.,TRBV11-2,CASSPGTGTYEQYF,TGTGCCAGCAGCCCCGGGACAGGGACCTACGAGCAGTACTTC
TRBJ2-2,TRBD2,.,TRBV9,CASSRTSGRNTGELFF,TGTGCCAGCAGCCGGACTAGCGGGAGAAACACCGGGGAGCTGTTTTTT
TRBJ2-2,.,.,TRBV11-3,CASSLDGGGGNTGELFF,TGTGCCAGCAGCTTAGATGGGGGGGGCGGAAACACCGGGGAGCTGTTTTTT
TRBJ2-5,TRBD2,.,TRBV5-1,CASSLGASGGSETQYF,TGCGCCAGCAGCTTGGGGGCTAGCGGGGGCTCGGAGACCCAGTACTTC
TRBJ2-7,.,.,TRBV7-2,CASSLARTYEQYF,TGTGCCAGCAGCTTAGCGAGGACCTACGAGCAGTACTTC
TRBJ2-5,TRBD2,.,TRBV30,CAWSVGGGGETQYF,TGTGCCTGGAGTGTAGGCGGGGGTGGAGAGACCCAGTACTTC
TRBJ2-1,.,.,TRBV15,CATSRVGEDSYNEQFF,TGTGCCACCAGCAGAGTTGGAGAAGACTCCTACAATGAGCAGTTCTTC